This T cell receptor (beta chain) emerged from a study of T cells after yellow fever vaccination. Concerning this clonotype: The junction differs from germline at one of its ends, possibly a read error.

TCRdb passed the 5' RACE reads through MiXCR, listing each CDR3 protein once. The table lists over 100,000 distinct CDR3 sequences, approximately 8.4% of them singletons. This CDR3 region has 14 residues. Germline V gives CDR1 SGHVS, CDR2 FNYEAQ. The sample was CD8+ T cells sorted from PBMCs, taken 45 days after the yellow fever booster vaccination. The gene calls are TRBV7-6 and TRBJ2-5; unclear D gene. The receptor was isolated from a man aged 25-45 years who received the YFV17D yellow fever vaccine. CDR3 nucleotides: TGTGTCAGCAGCTTAGGGCTTTCCCAAGAGACCCAGTACTTC. Its translation is CVSSLGLSQETQYF.